The sequence of this T cell receptor beta chain was determined in a study of shared clonotypes between healthy human individuals. Study at large: Used for every donor were three CD4 naive, three CD4 memory, two CD8 naive and one CD8 memory plate.

Naive CD8 cells, CD45RO-negative and positively selected for CCR7, excluded terminally differentiated effector memory CD45RA+ cells. Every contributor of samples was a Caucasian grown-up residing in Nashville, Tennessee. At the deep level, the assay was run. Some clones are missing from TCRdb's copy, which holds only in-frame ones; the method was immunoSEQ multiplex PCR. The data contain millions of clones, about 95% of them seen just once; the ten biggest clones take up more than 0.95%. Germline V lookup: CDR1 MNHEY, CDR2 SMNVEV (reference sequence). Losses at the gene ends were 1 base for V and 3 bases for J; bases not matched to a gene: 2. This CDR3 region has 15 residues. This clone has a single count.

The sample was naive CD8+ T cells sorted from blood. J is TRBJ2-7 and V is TRBV27; 11 nucleotides agree with TRBD1. The origin of this receptor is a man younger than 30 in good health. The CDR3 is CASSLWGQGDYEQYF. CDR3 bases: TGTGCCAGCAGTTTATGGGGACAGGGGGACTACGAGCAGTACTTC.